The T cell receptor (beta chain) described here comes from a study of OX40 agonist ivuxolimab in advanced cancers. Study overall: Males comprised roughly four fifths of the group, whose mean age was 60 years (range roughly 23 to 90).

Study-wide results and limits: Blood T cells, both CD4+ and CD8+, expanded clonally by week 6 at 0.1 to 3.0 mg/kg. Also present in some nonresponders was a low level of normalized T-cell clonal expansion.

Sequencing was performed with immunoSEQ multiplex PCR; in TCRdb, only in-frame clones are kept and a portion is missing. The sample holds 53,000 or so clones, about 88% seen once. About this clone itself: No antigen is known for it.

The CDR3 is 13 residues long. The V end was cut by 2 bases, the J end by 10 bases, with 12 bases between. Germline-derived CDR1 and CDR2 are KGHSH and LQKENI. Sampling times: baseline, cycle 4 day 1, cycle 7 day 1. This sequence joins TRBV18 and TRBJ2-1; TRBD2 might be the D (6 bases). Sample: CD4+ or CD8+ T cells sorted from blood, taken in a trial of the OX40 agonist ivuxolimab. This clonotype originated in an adult with an advanced solid tumor such as melanoma, head and neck, liver or kidney cancer. The DNA for the CDR3 is TGTGCCAGCTCACCAGGGACTTCACGCGAGCAGTTCTTC. Amino acids: CASSPGTSREQFF.